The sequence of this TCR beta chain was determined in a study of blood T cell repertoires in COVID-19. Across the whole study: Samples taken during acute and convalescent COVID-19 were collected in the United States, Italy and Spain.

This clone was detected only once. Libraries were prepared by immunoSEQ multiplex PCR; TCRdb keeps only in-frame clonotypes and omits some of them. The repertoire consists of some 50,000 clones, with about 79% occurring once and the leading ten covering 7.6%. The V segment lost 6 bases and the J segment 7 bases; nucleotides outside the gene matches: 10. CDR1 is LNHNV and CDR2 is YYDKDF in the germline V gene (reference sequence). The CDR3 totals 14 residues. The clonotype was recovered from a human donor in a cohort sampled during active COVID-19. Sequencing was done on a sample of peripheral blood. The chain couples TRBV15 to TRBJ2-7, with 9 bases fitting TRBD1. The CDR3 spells CATSSGTGFREQYF. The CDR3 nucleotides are TGTGCCACCAGTTCCGGGACAGGGTTTCGGGAGCAGTACTTC. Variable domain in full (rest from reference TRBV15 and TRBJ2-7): DAMVIQNPRYQVTQFGKPVTLSCSQTLNHNVMYWYQQKSSQAPKLLFHYYDKDFNNEADTPDNFQSRRPNTSFCFLDIRSPGLGDTAMYLCATSSGTGFREQYFGPGTRLTVT.